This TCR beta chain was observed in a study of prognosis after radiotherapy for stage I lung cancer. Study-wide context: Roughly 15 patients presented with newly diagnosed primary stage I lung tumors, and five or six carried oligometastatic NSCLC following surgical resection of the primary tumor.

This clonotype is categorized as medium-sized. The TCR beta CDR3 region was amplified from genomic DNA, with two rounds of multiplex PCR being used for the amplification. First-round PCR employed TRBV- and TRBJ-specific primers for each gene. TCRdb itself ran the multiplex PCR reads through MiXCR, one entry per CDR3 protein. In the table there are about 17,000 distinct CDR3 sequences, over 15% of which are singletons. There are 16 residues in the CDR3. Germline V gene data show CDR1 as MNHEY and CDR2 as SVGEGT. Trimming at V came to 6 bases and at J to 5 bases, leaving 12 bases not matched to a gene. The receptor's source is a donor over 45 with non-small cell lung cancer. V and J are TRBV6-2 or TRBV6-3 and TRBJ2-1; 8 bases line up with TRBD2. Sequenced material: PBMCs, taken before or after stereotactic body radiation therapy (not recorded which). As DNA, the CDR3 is TGTGCCAGCAGCACGTATAGCGGGACTGGAGACAATGAGCAGTTCTTC. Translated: CASSTYSGTGDNEQFF.